This TCR beta chain was captured by sequencing in a study of blood T cell repertoires in COVID-19 (TCRdb year 2020). Regarding the study in general: Samples covering the acute and convalescent phases of COVID-19 were provided by collaborators in the United States, Italy and Spain. Where available, HLA class I and class II types were taken from metadata supplied by the sample provider and were not determined by assay-based typing. Samples came from the ongoing ImmuneRACE study (first 160 participants) plus 1,254 subjects from 6 global collaborators. A de-identified subject ID, COVID-19 status, age in years and sex were almost always included in the sample metadata. The prospective study material was composed of cDNA or gDNA derived from T cells, B-cell-depleted T cells, or PBMCs. A freely available public database, intended as a resource for researchers studying the immune response to SARS-CoV-2, is where the repertoires were released. Subjects who had been exposed to COVID-19, were actively infected with it, or had recovered from it provided the deeply sampled blood TCRbeta repertoires that made up the dataset.

The junction shows trimming of 7 bases on V and 2 bases on J, plus 17 bases between the germline ends. Sequences LGHDT (CDR1) and YNNKEL (CDR2) are obtained from the germline V gene (reference sequence). Inclusive of the bounding cysteine and phenylalanine, the CDR3 is 15 residues long. The read is trimmed to its CDR3 DNA, 45 bases read in frame from base 1. TCRbeta CDR3 regions were amplified from genomic DNA by means of the immunoSEQ Assay, a bias-controlled multiplex PCR. In the original analysis: Nucleated cell counts per sample were estimated from amplification of reference gene primers within the assay. To quantify the absolute abundance of each unique TCRbeta CDR3 rearrangement, sequence reads were collapsed and filtered. For each sample, productive Simpson clonality was calculated by taking the square root of Simpson's diversity index across productive rearrangements. The clones in this table, taken by TCRdb from immuneACCESS, are in-frame only. Not every clone is retained; where verified, under half of the shortfall comes from an unresolved V gene, and the cause of the rest is unknown. The DNA was the basis for D and trimming; V, J and clone size are from that table. Across this sample there are approximately 280,000 clones, with over 75% seen only once. Roughly 4.6% of the sample is taken by the ten largest.

Notes on this clone: No antigen is known for it. There are no base qualities to consult, and no much larger clone falls within one base.

Broader findings and caveats from the paper: How much clinical and demographic metadata was included differed by source and by participant, and the metadata was provided uncurated.

Each collaborating institution followed its own protocols to collect whole blood in K2EDTA tubes. For TCRbeta analysis, collaborators shipped samples as frozen whole blood, isolated PBMCs, or DNA extracted from either of those sample types. The receptor comes from a man aged 45-60 years with active or convalescent COVID-19. The sequencing sample was made of peripheral blood. This receptor chain uses TRBV3-1 (or the pseudogene TRBV3-2) and TRBJ2-5; TRBD2 might be the D gene, on 6 matching bases. The nucleotides are TGTGCCAGCAACCCGACTAGAGGGCCACAAGAGACCCAGTACTTC. This translates into CASNPTRGPQETQYF.